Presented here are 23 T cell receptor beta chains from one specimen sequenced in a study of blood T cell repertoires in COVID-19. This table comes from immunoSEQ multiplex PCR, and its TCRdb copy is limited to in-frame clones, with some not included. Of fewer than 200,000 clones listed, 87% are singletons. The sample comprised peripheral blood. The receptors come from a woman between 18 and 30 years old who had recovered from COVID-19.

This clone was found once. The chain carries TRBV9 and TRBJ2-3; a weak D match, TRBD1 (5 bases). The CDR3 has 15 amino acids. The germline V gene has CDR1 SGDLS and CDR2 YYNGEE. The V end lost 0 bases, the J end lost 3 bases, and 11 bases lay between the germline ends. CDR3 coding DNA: TGTGCCAGCAGCGTAGGTCAGGGCCGGACAGATACGCAGTATTTT. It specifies CASSVGQGRTDTQYF.

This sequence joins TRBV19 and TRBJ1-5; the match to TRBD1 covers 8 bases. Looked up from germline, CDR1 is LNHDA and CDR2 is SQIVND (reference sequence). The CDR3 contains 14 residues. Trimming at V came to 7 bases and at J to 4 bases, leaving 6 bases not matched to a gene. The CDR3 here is CASNPGGINQPQHF. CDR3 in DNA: TGTGCCAGTAACCCAGGGGGCATAAATCAGCCCCAGCATTTT. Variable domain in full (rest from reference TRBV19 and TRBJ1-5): DGGITQSPKYLFRKEGQNVTLSCEQNLNHDAMYWYRQDPGQGLRLIYYSQIVNDFQKGDIAEGYSVSREKKESFPLTVTSAQKNPTAFYLCASNPGGINQPQHFGDGTRLSIL.

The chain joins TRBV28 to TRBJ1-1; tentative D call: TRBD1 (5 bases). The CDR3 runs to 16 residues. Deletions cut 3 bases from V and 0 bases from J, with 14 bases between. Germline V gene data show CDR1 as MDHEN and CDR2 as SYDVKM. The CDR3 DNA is TGTGCCAGCAGTTTTGGATCAGGGTGGGTGAACACTGAAGCTTTCTTT. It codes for CASSFGSGWVNTEAFF.

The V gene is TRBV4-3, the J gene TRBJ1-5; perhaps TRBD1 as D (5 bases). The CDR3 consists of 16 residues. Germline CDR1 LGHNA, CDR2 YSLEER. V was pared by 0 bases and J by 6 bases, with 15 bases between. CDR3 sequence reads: CASSQELGGAPQPQHF. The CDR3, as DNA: TGCGCCAGCAGCCAAGAGTTGGGCGGGGCCCCTCAGCCCCAGCATTTT.

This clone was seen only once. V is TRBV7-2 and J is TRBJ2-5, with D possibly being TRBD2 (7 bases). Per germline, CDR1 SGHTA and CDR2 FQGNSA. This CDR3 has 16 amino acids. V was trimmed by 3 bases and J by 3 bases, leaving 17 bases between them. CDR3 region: CASSFDLQGLKETQYF. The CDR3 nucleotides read TGTGCCAGCAGCTTTGACCTACAGGGACTAAAAGAGACCCAGTACTTC.

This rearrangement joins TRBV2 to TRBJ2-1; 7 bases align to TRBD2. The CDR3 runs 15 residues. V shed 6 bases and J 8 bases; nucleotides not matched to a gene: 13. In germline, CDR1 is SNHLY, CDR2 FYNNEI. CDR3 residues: CASRGYRTRIYEQFF. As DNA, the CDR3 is TGTGCCAGCAGAGGGTATAGGACTAGGATCTATGAGCAGTTCTTC.

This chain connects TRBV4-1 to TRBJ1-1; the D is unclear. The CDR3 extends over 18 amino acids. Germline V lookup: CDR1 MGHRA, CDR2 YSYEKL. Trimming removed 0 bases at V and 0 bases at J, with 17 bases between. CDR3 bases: TGCGCCAGCAGCCAAGATAGCCCGTTAGGGAGGTTGAACACTGAAGCTTTCTTT. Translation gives CASSQDSPLGRLNTEAFF.

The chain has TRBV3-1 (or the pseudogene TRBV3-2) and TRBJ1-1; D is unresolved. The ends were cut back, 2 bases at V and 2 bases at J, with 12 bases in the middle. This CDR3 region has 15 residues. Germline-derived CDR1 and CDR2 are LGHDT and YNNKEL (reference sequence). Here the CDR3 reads CASSQWSPANTEAFF. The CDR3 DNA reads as TGTGCCAGCAGCCAATGGAGCCCAGCTAACACTGAAGCTTTCTTT.

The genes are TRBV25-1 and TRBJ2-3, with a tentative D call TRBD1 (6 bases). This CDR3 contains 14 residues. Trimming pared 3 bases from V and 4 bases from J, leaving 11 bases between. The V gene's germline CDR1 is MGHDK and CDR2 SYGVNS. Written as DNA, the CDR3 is TGTGCCAGCAGTGACACAGGGAAGGCAGATACGCAGTATTTT. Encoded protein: CASSDTGKADTQYF.

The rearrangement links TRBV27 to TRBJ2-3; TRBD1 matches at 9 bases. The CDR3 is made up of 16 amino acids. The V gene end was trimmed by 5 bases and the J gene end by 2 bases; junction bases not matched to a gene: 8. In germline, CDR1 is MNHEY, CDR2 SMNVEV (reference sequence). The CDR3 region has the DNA TGTGCCAGCAGTCCGAAGGACAGGGGAATCACAGATACGCAGTATTTT. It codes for CASSPKDRGITDTQYF.

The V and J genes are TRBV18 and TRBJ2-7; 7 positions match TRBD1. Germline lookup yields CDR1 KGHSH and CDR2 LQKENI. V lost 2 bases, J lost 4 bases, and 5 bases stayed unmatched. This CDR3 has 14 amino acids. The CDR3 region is CASSPRGRRYEQYF. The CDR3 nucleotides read TGTGCCAGCTCACCAAGGGGGCGCAGGTACGAGCAGTACTTC. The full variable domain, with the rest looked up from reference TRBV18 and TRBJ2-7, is NAGVMQNPRHLVRRRGQEARLRCSPMKGHSHVYWYRQLPEEGLKFMVYLQKENIIDESGMPKERFSAEFPKEGPSILRIQQVVRGDSAAYFCASSPRGRRYEQYFGPGTRLTVT.

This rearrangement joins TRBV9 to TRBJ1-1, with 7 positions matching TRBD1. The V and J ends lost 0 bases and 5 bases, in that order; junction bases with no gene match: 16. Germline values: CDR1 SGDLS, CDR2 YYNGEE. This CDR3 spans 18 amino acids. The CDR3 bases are TGTGCCAGCAGCGTAGACCCCTTAGGAGAGGGGGCAAGTACTGAAGCTTTCTTT. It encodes CASSVDPLGEGASTEAFF.

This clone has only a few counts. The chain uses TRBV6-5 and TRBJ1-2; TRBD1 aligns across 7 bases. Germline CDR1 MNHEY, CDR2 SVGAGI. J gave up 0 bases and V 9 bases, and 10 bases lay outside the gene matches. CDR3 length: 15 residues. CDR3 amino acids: CASAGTVFANYGYTF. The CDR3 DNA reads TGTGCCAGTGCAGGGACAGTCTTTGCTAACTATGGCTACACCTTC.

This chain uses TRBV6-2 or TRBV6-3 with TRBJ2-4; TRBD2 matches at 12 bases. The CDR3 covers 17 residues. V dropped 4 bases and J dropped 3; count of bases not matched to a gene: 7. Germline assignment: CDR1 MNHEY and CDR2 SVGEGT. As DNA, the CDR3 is TGTGCCAGCAGTTGGCTAGCGGGGGGGCCGGGCAAAAACATTCAGTACTTC. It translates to CASSWLAGGPGKNIQYF.

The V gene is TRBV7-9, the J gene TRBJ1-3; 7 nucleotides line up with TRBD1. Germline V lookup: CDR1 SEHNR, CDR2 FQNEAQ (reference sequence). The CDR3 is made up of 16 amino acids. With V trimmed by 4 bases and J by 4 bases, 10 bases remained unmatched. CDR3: CASSWTDRASGNTIYF. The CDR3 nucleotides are TGTGCCAGCAGCTGGACAGACAGGGCCTCCGGAAACACCATATATTTT.

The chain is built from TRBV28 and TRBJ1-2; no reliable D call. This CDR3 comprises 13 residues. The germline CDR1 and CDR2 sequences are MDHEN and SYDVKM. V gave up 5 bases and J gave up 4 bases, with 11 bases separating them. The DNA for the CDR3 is TGTGCCAGCAGTGTCGACACCCTCTATGGCTACACCTTC. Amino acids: CASSVDTLYGYTF.

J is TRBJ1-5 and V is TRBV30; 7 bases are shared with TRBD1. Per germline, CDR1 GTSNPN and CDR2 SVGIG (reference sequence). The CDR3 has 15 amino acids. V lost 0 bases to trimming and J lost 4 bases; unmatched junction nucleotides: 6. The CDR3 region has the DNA TGTGCCTGGAGTGTAGGGGGGACAGTTAATCAGCCCCAGCATTTT. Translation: CAWSVGGTVNQPQHF.

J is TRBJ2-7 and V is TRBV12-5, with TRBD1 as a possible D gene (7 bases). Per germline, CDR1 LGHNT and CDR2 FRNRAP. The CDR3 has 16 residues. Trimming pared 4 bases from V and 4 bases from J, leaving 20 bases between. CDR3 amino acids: CASGSGGGQQIYEQYV. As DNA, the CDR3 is TGTGCTAGTGGTTCCGGAGGGGGACAGCAGATTTACGAGCAGTACGTC.

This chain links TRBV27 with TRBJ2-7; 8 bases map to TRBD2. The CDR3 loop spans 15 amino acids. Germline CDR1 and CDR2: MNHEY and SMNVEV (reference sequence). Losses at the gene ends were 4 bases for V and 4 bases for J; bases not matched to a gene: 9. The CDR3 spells CASSSLGGLGYEQYF. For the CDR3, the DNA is TGTGCCAGCAGTTCTTTAGGGGGACTAGGATACGAGCAGTACTTC.

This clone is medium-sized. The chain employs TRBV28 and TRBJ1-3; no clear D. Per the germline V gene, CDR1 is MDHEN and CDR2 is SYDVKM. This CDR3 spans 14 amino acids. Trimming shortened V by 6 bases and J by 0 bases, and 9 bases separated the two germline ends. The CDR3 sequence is CASSPGGSGNTIYF. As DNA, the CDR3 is TGTGCCAGCAGCCCCGGTGGCTCTGGAAACACCATATATTTT.

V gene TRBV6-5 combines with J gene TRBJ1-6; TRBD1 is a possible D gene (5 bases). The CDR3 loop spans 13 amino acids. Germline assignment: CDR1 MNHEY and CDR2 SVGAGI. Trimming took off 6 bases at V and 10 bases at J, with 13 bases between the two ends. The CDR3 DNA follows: TGTGCCAGCAGACCCCAGGGATCCTCACCCCTCCACTTT. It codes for CASRPQGSSPLHF.

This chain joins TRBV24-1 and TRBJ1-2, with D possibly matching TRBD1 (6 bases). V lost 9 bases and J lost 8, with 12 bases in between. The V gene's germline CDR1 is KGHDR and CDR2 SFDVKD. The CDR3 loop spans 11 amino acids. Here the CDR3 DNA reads TGTGCCACCGGGCAGGGGAAAGGCTACACCTTC. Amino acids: CATGQGKGYTF.

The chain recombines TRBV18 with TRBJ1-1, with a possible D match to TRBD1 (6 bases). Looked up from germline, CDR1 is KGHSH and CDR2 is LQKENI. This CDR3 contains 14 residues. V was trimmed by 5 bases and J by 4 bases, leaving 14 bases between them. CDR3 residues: CASSMRGGSTEAFF. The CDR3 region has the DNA TGTGCCAGCTCAATGCGGGGGGGCTCCACTGAAGCTTTCTTT. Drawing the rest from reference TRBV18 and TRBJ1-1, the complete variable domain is NAGVMQNPRHLVRRRGQEARLRCSPMKGHSHVYWYRQLPEEGLKFMVYLQKENIIDESGMPKERFSAEFPKEGPSILRIQQVVRGDSAAYFCASSMRGGSTEAFFGQGTRLTVV.